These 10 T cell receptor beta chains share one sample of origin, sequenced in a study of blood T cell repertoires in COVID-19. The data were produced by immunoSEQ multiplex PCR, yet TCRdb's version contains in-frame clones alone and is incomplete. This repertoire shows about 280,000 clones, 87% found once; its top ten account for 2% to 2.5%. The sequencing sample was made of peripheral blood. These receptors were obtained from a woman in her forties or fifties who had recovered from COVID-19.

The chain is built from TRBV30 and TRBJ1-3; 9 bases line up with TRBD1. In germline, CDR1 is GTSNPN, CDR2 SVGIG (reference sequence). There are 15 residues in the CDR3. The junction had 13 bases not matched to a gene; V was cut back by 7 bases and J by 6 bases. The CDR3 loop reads CASNQYRGRLNTIYF. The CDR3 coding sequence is TGTGCCTCGAACCAATACAGGGGGCGCCTAAACACCATATATTTT.

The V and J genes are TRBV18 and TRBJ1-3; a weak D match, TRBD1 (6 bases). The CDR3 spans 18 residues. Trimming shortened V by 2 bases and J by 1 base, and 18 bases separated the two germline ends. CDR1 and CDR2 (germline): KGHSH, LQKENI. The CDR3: CASSPYPGTHSSGNTIYF. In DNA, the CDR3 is TGTGCCAGCTCACCATATCCCGGGACACACTCTTCTGGAAACACCATATATTTT. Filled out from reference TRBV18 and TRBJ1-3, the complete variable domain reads NAGVMQNPRHLVRRRGQEARLRCSPMKGHSHVYWYRQLPEEGLKFMVYLQKENIIDESGMPKERFSAEFPKEGPSILRIQQVVRGDSAAYFCASSPYPGTHSSGNTIYFGEGSWLTVV.

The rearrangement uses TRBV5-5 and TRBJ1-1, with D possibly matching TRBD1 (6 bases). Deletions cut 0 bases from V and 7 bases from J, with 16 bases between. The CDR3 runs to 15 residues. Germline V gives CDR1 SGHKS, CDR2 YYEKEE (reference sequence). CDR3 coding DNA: TGTGCCAGCAGCTTGGGGCCCAGACAGGCAATTGAAGCTTTCTTT. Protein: CASSLGPRQAIEAFF.

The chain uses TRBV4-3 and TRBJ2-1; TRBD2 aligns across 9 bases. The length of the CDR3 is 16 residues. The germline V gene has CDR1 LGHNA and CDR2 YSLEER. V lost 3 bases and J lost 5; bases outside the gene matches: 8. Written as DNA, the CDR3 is TGCGCCAGCAGCCACAAAGCGGGAGGATGGGACAATGAGCAGTTCTTC. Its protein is CASSHKAGGWDNEQFF.

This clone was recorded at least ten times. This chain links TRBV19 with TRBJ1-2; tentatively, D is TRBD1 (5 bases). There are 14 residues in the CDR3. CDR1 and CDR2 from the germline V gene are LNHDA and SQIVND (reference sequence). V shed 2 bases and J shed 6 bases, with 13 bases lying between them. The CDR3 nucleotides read TGTGCCAGTAGTATACTCGGACAAGAGGATGGCTACACCTTC. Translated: CASSILGQEDGYTF.

The CDR3 protein is CASSYDREAFF. The CDR3 DNA reads TGTGCCAGCAGTTATGACAGGGAAGCTTTCTTT. V usage is TRBV2 and J usage is TRBJ1-1; D perhaps matches TRBD1 (6 bases). Germline CDR1 reads SNHLY; CDR2 reads FYNNEI. Trimming removed 5 bases at V and 8 bases at J, with 9 bases between. This CDR3 is 11 amino acids long.

The CDR3, as DNA: TGTGCCAGCGCGGTTCGGGAGGAGACCCAGTACTTC. It encodes CASAVREETQYF. The gene calls are TRBV28 and TRBJ2-5, with a possible D match to TRBD2 (6 bases). Germline V gene lookup returns CDR1 MDHEN and CDR2 SYDVKM. CDR3 length equals 12 residues. V gave up 8 bases and J gave up 5 bases, with 12 bases separating them.

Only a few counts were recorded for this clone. The CDR3 DNA follows: TGTGCCAGCAGCCCCGCCGGGGGGCTCACTGAAGCTTTCTTT. It yields the protein CASSPAGGLTEAFF. The V and J genes are TRBV3-1 (or the pseudogene TRBV3-2) and TRBJ1-1; tentatively, D is TRBD1 (6 bases). V lost 4 bases to trimming and J lost 4 bases, with 13 bases between them. CDR1 and CDR2 from the germline V gene are LGHDT and YNNKEL (reference sequence). The CDR3 runs to 14 residues.

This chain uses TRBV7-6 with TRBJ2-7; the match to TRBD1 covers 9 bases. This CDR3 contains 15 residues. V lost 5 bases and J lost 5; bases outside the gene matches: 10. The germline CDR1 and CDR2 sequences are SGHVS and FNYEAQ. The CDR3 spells CASSKWDREAHEQYF. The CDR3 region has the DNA TGTGCCAGCAGCAAGTGGGACAGGGAGGCTCACGAGCAGTACTTC.

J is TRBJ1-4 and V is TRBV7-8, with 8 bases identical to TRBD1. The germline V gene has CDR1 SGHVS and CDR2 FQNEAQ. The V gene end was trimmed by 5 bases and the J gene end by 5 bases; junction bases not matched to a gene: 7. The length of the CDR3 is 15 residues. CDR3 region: CASSRRTGSNEKLFF. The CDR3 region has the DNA TGTGCCAGCAGCAGGCGGACAGGGTCGAATGAAAAACTGTTTTTT.